Shown below are 19 T cell receptor beta chains from a single sample sequenced in a study of blood T cell repertoires in COVID-19. Some clones are missing from TCRdb's copy, which holds only in-frame ones; the method was immunoSEQ multiplex PCR. The sample includes under 250,000 clones, 80% seen only once; the top ten take 13%. Sequences were obtained from peripheral blood. These receptors originate from a human donor in a cohort sampled during active COVID-19.

The V gene is TRBV5-4, the J gene TRBJ2-7; D unclear. Germline CDR1 reads SGHNT; CDR2 reads YYREEE (reference sequence). The CDR3 spans 14 residues. V dropped 0 bases and J dropped 2 bases, with 9 bases sitting between them. CDR3 protein: CASSLEIRTYEQYF. CDR3 DNA: TGTGCCAGCAGCTTGGAGATCAGAACCTACGAGCAGTACTTC. Together with reference TRBV5-4 and TRBJ2-7, the CDR3 gives the full variable domain: ETGVTQSPTHLIKTRGQQVTLRCSSQSGHNTVSWYQQALGQGPQFIFQYYREEENGRGNFPPRFSGLQFPNYSSELNVNALELDDSALYLCASSLEIRTYEQYFGPGTRLTVT.

The chain has TRBV4-1 and TRBJ2-3; 14 bases line up with TRBD2. Trimming at V came to 6 bases and at J to 1 base, leaving 12 bases not matched to a gene. The CDR3 has 19 amino acids. Germline V gene sequence: CDR1 MGHRA, CDR2 YSYEKL. The CDR3 protein is CASSPAPGLAGDGTDTQYF. CDR3 sequence (DNA): TGCGCCAGCAGTCCCGCTCCGGGACTAGCGGGAGACGGCACAGATACGCAGTATTTT.

Regarding this clone: At one of its ends the junction is not consistent with the germline gene, which may arise from a read error. The chain has TRBV28 and TRBJ2-2, with 9 bases identical to TRBD1. The germline V gene encodes CDR1 MDHEN and CDR2 SYDVKM. The CDR3 loop spans 15 amino acids. The CDR3 bases are TGTGCCAGCACTTTGGGGACAGGGAACGCCGGGGAGCTGTTTTTT. Protein product: CASTLGTGNAGELFF.

The V gene is TRBV19, the J gene TRBJ2-7; 10 bases are shared with TRBD1. In germline, CDR1 is LNHDA, CDR2 SQIVND (reference sequence). V gave up 3 bases and J gave up 7 bases; unmatched junction bases: 12. The CDR3 consists of 16 residues. The CDR3 DNA reads TGTGCCAGTAGTATCCAAGGACAGGGGGAAGTAGAAGAGCAGTACTTC. Protein product: CASSIQGQGEVEEQYF.

This chain uses TRBV5-4 with TRBJ2-1; weak D call: TRBD1 (6 bases). V lost 3 bases, J lost 9 bases, and 16 bases lay in between. Germline V CDR1 and CDR2: SGHNT, YYREEE (reference sequence). The CDR3 is 14 residues long. CDR3 residues: CASSSVQGSSEQFF. CDR3 nucleotide sequence: TGTGCCAGCAGCTCGGTACAGGGATCAAGTGAGCAGTTCTTC.

The V and J genes are TRBV10-3 and TRBJ2-1; 8 bases map to TRBD1. The CDR3 has 13 residues. Trimming cost V 7 bases and J 3 bases; bases outside gene matches: 2. Germline loops: CDR1 ENHRY, CDR2 SYGVKD. The CDR3 loop reads CAITTGDYNEQFF. DNA of the CDR3: TGTGCCATCACGACAGGGGACTACAATGAGCAGTTCTTC.

The V and J genes are TRBV12-3 or TRBV12-4 and TRBJ2-5, with a possible D match to TRBD2 (7 bases). The CDR3 loop spans 13 amino acids. The germline V and J ends were trimmed by 9 bases and 2 bases, with 13 bases remaining between them. CDR3 amino acids: CASWGGAQETQYF. The CDR3 DNA is TGTGCCAGTTGGGGGGGGGCGCAAGAGACCCAGTACTTC.

This rearrangement joins TRBV2 to TRBJ1-6; 9 bases fit TRBD1. J gave up 7 bases and V 8 bases, and 3 bases lay outside the gene matches. Looked up from germline, CDR1 is SNHLY and CDR2 is FYNNEI. There are 13 residues in the CDR3. The CDR3: CASRDRDNSPLHF. CDR3 nucleotides: TGTGCCAGCCGGGACAGGGACAATTCACCCCTCCACTTT.

This clone appeared once. This sequence joins TRBV5-5 and TRBJ2-5; TRBD1 is a possible D gene (5 bases). CDR3 size: 13 residues. CDR1 and CDR2 from the germline V gene are SGHKS and YYEKEE (reference sequence). Trimming stripped 4 bases from V and 4 bases from J, with 11 bases between. CDR3 coding DNA: TGTGCCAGCAGCGTGCCAAGGGGAGAGACCCAGTACTTC. Translated, it gives CASSVPRGETQYF.

The chain is built from TRBV20-1 and TRBJ1-2; a weak D match, TRBD1 (5 bases). This CDR3 contains 12 residues. Germline V gene lookup returns CDR1 DFQATT and CDR2 SNEGSKA (reference sequence). The V end lost 3 bases, the J end lost 8 bases, and 13 bases lay between the germline ends. This chain's CDR3 is CSASTGPTGYTF. The CDR3 DNA sequence: TGCAGTGCTAGTACAGGACCGACCGGCTACACCTTC.

V gene TRBV11-2 combines with J gene TRBJ1-4; 7 nucleotides match TRBD1. The V gene's germline CDR1 is SGHAT and CDR2 FQNNGV. This CDR3 is built from 14 residues. V was pared by 3 bases and J by 4 bases, with 2 bases of the junction left unmatched. The CDR3 loop is CASSFGTDNEKLFF. Written as DNA, the CDR3 is TGTGCCAGCAGCTTCGGGACAGATAATGAAAAACTGTTTTTT.

The chain employs TRBV28 and TRBJ1-5; D is unresolved. The V end lost 6 bases, the J end lost 4 bases, and 13 bases lay between the germline ends. CDR3 length equals 14 residues. Germline V gives CDR1 MDHEN, CDR2 SYDVKM. The CDR3 loop is CASSLAGWNQPQHF. The CDR3 DNA reads TGTGCCAGCAGCCTGGCGGGGTGGAATCAGCCCCAGCATTTT.

V usage is TRBV19 and J usage is TRBJ1-1; the D is unclear. This CDR3 is built from 14 residues. Germline CDR1 is LNHDA and CDR2 is SQIVND (reference sequence). The V and J ends lost 9 bases and 4 bases respectively, with 18 bases between them. The DNA of the CDR3 is TGTGCCAGCACCTTCTCGGCAGGACTCACTGAAGCTTTCTTT. It is translated as CASTFSAGLTEAFF.

The V gene is TRBV5-4, the J gene TRBJ2-3; the D gene is possibly TRBD2 (6 bases). Germline loops: CDR1 SGHNT, CDR2 YYREEE (reference sequence). The CDR3 spans 17 residues. The V and J ends lost 3 bases and 2 bases respectively, with 19 bases between them. The CDR3 sequence is CASSSPGTLMITDTQYF. The DNA of the CDR3 is TGTGCCAGCAGCTCACCCGGGACTCTGATGATCACAGATACGCAGTATTTT.

The chain is built from TRBV7-8 and TRBJ1-5; 10 positions agree with TRBD1. J gave up 6 bases and V 8 bases, and 13 bases lay outside the gene matches. The CDR3 runs to 16 residues. Germline V gene data show CDR1 as SGHVS and CDR2 as FQNEAQ. CDR3 region: CASCLDRGLGSQPQHF. As DNA, the CDR3 is TGTGCCAGCTGTCTCGACAGGGGGCTGGGTAGTCAGCCCCAGCATTTT.

In its sample, this clone was seen a few times. The chain combines TRBV12-3 or TRBV12-4 with TRBJ2-7, with TRBD2 matching 15 bases. J was trimmed by 4 bases and V by 10 bases; bases with no gene match: 2. This CDR3 comprises 13 residues. CDR3 loop: CATGTSGRYEQYF. In DNA form, the CDR3 reads TGTGCCACCGGGACTAGCGGGAGGTACGAGCAGTACTTC.

The V call is TRBV7-3, the J call TRBJ2-2, with a tentative D call TRBD1 (5 bases). Looked up from germline, CDR1 is SGHTA and CDR2 is FQGTGA. V was clipped by 2 bases and J by 3 bases, with 16 bases between them. This CDR3 is built from 17 residues. CDR3 region: CASSLLHTGIDTGELFF. The CDR3 nucleotides are TGTGCCAGCAGCTTACTTCACACAGGCATCGACACCGGGGAGCTGTTTTTT.

CDR3: CASSTTGTGFLRGYTF. For the CDR3, the DNA is TGTGCCAGCAGCACAACCGGGACAGGCTTTCTCCGGGGCTACACCTTC. The chain employs TRBV6-6 and TRBJ1-2; 8 nucleotides line up with TRBD1. This CDR3 has 16 amino acids. V lost 6 bases to trimming and J lost 8 bases; unmatched junction nucleotides: 17. Germline V CDR1 and CDR2: MNHNY, SVGAGI (reference sequence).

Note on this clone: Other DNA variants within this sample encode the same CDR3. The chain has TRBV7-2 and TRBJ1-6, with no clear D. Looked up from germline, CDR1 is SGHTA and CDR2 is FQGNSA. This CDR3 spans 12 amino acids. Trimming removed 3 bases from V and 7 bases from J, with 4 bases in between. The CDR3 loop reads CASSFSNSPLHF. The DNA for the CDR3 is TGTGCCAGCAGCTTCTCCAATTCACCCCTCCACTTT.